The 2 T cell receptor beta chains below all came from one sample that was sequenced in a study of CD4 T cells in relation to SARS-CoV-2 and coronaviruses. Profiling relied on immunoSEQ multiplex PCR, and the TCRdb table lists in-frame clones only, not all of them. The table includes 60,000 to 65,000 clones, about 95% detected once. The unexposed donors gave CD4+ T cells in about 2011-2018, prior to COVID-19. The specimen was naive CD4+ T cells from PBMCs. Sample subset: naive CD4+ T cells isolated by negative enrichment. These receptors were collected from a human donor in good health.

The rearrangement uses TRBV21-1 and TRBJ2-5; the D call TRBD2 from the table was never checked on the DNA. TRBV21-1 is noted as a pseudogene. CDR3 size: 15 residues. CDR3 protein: CASSGVAGGQETQYF. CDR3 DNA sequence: TGTGCCAGCAGCGGGGTAGCGGGAGGGCAAGAGACCCAGTACTTC.

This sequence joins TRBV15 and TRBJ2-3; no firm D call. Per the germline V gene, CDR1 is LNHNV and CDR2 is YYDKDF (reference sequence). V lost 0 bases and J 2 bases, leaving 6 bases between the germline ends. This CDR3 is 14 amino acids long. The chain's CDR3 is CATSRESNTDTQYF. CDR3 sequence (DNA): TGTGCCACCAGCAGAGAGAGCAACACAGATACGCAGTATTTT.